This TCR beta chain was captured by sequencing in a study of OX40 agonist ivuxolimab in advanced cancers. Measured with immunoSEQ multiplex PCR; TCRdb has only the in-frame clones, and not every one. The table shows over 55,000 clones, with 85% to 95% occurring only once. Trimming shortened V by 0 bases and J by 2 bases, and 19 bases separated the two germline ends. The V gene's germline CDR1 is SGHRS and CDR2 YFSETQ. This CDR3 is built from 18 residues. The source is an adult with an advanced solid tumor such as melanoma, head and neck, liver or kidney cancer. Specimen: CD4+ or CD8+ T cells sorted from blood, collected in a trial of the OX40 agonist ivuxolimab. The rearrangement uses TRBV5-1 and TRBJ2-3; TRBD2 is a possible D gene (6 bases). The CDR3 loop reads CASSLGRGTHSTTDTQYF. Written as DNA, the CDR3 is TGCGCCAGCAGCTTGGGTCGGGGGACCCACTCCACCACAGATACGCAGTATTTT.